This TCR beta chain originates from a study of OX40 agonist ivuxolimab in advanced cancers. The CDR3 loop spans 16 amino acids. Trimming pared 0 bases from V and 10 bases from J, leaving 22 bases between. Germline V CDR1 and CDR2: SGDLS, YYNGEE. Assay: immunoSEQ multiplex PCR; the TCRdb copy retains only in-frame clones and omits some. The table records tens of thousands of clones, about 86% of them present only once. The origin of this receptor is an adult with an advanced solid tumor such as melanoma, head and neck, liver or kidney cancer. Sample: CD4+ or CD8+ T cells sorted from blood, taken in a trial of the OX40 agonist ivuxolimab. The chain couples TRBV9 to TRBJ1-1, with D possibly TRBD1 on 6 matching bases. The chain's CDR3 is CASSVGRGALGKVAFF. In nucleotides, the CDR3 is TGTGCCAGCAGCGTAGGGCGGGGGGCGCTGGGAAAAGTAGCTTTCTTT.